This TCR beta chain was retrieved from a study of blood T cell repertoires in COVID-19. In the study overall: Samples representing acute and convalescent COVID-19 were sourced from the United States, Italy and Spain. PBMCs, B-cell-depleted T cells, or T cells provided the cDNA or gDNA that made up the material.

This clone has only one observation. The same CDR3 can be traced to other DNA sequences in this sample. The participants were between roughly 18 and 89 years old and came from under 25 US areas. In germline, CDR1 is MDHEN, CDR2 SYDVKM. The trim removed 4 bases at V and 0 bases at J, leaving 4 bases unmatched. The CDR3 is 16 amino acids. Repertoires were generated with immunoSEQ multiplex PCR, while TCRdb's copy carries only in-frame clones and drops some. Of a few hundred thousand clones in the sample, 85% to 90% were seen once. Sequenced: PBMCs or T cells enriched from blood (not recorded which). The chain employs TRBV28 and TRBJ2-3, with TRBD1 matching 10 bases. The TCR comes from a woman aged 18-29 years with acute COVID-19. The CDR3 DNA follows: TGTGCCAGCAGTTCTAGACAGGGGGCCAGCACAGATACGCAGTATTTT. It translates to CASSSRQGASTDTQYF.